This passage covers 9 T cell receptor beta chains from one sample sequenced in a study of T cell repertoires in cytomegalovirus infection. TCRdb independently ran MiXCR on the reads; one entry per CDR3 protein. The sample shows about 340,000 distinct CDR3 sequences, 25% to 30% of them seen only once. Their specific antigens are unknown. Sequences were derived from cultured PBMCs, sampled from culture after CMV antigen stimulation. Source of these receptors: a human donor in good health (CMV status not recorded). Some clones in this sample may be carry-over from other donors' samples.

The chain uses TRBV6-8 and TRBJ2-2; TRBD1 is a possible D gene (6 bases). Germline V gives CDR1 MNHGY, CDR2 SAAAGT. The CDR3 covers 16 residues. Trimming stripped 0 bases from V and 6 bases from J, with 14 bases between. The CDR3: CASSYSKPGDAGELFF. CDR3 DNA sequence: TGTGCCAGCAGTTACTCGAAGCCAGGGGACGCCGGGGAGCTGTTTTTT.

Comments on this clonotype: Relative to the germline gene, one junction end is altered; a read error may explain this. The V call is TRBV6-1, the J call TRBJ1-3; no firm D call. Germline-derived CDR1 and CDR2 are MNHNS and SASEGT. The CDR3 consists of 15 residues. The chain's CDR3 is CDSSPEPASGNTIYF. The CDR3, as DNA: TGTGACAGCAGCCCAGAACCCGCTTCTGGAAACACCATATATTTT.

There are a few counts of this clonotype. The chain links TRBV11-3 to TRBJ2-2; tentatively, D is TRBD1 (7 bases). Germline lookup yields CDR1 SGHNT and CDR2 YENEEA. This CDR3 region has 14 residues. V lost 5 bases, J lost 4 bases, and 11 bases lay in between. The CDR3 loop reads CASSHRGGTGELFF. Here the CDR3 DNA reads TGTGCCAGCAGCCACAGGGGAGGCACCGGGGAGCTGTTTTTT.

Only a few counts were recorded for this clonotype. The V call is TRBV6-1, the J call TRBJ2-3; TRBD2 matches at 7 bases. The CDR3 has 15 amino acids. The germline gives CDR1 MNHNS, CDR2 SASEGT. Unmatched junction bases numbered 4, after V lost 1 base and J lost 3 bases. The CDR3 sequence: CASSEVWTRTDTQYF. The CDR3 DNA reads TGTGCCAGCAGTGAAGTATGGACTAGAACAGATACGCAGTATTTT.

The chain employs TRBV30 and TRBJ2-1, with 8 bases that match TRBD1. Germline V gene sequence: CDR1 GTSNPN, CDR2 SVGIG (reference sequence). This CDR3 spans 15 amino acids. Trimming cost V 2 bases and J 4 bases; bases outside gene matches: 7. The CDR3 spells CAWSHPDRVYNEQFF. The CDR3 DNA reads TGTGCCTGGAGTCACCCGGACAGGGTATACAATGAGCAGTTCTTC. Full variable domain (outside the CDR3, taken from reference TRBV30 and TRBJ2-1): SQTIHQWPATLVQPVGSPLSLECTVEGTSNPNLYWYRQAAGRGLQLLFYSVGIGQISSEVPQNLSASRPQDRQFILSSKKLLLSDSGFYLCAWSHPDRVYNEQFFGPGTRLTVL.

Comment on this clonotype: One base away lies a much larger clone, so this may be a sequencing read error. The CDR3 sequence: CASSRRGQGDNEQFF. The CDR3 bases are TGTGCCAGCAGCCGAAGGGGGCAGGGTGACAATGAGCAGTTCTTC. The chain couples TRBV7-2 to TRBJ2-1; 7 bases map to TRBD1. The V gene's germline CDR1 is SGHTA and CDR2 FQGNSA. V lost 5 bases to trimming and J lost 5 bases; unmatched junction nucleotides: 9. CDR3 length: 15 amino acids. Together with reference TRBV7-2 and TRBJ2-1, the CDR3 gives the full variable domain: GAGVSQSPSNKVTEKGKDVELRCDPISGHTALYWYRQSLGQGLEFLIYFQGNSAPDKSGLPSDRFSAERTGGSVSTLTIQRTQQEDSAVYLCASSRRGQGDNEQFFGPGTRLTVL.

Only a few counts were recorded for this clonotype. The V gene is TRBV7-9, the J gene TRBJ2-7; D is undetermined. The CDR3 has 11 residues. Looked up from germline, CDR1 is SEHNR and CDR2 is FQNEAQ (reference sequence). The V end lost 11 bases, the J end lost 5 bases, and 13 bases lay between the germline ends. The CDR3 DNA reads as TGTGCCTCCAGCCTACTCAACGAGCAGTACTTC. Translating it yields CASSLLNEQYF.

This clonotype came up a few times. The chain links TRBV19 to TRBJ2-7; 7 nucleotides line up with TRBD2. J lost 5 bases, V lost 5 bases, and 12 bases had no gene match. There are 15 residues in the CDR3. Germline-derived CDR1 and CDR2 are LNHDA and SQIVND (reference sequence). The CDR3 spells CASSALRGRDDEQYF. As DNA, the CDR3 is TGTGCCAGTAGTGCCCTCAGAGGGAGGGATGACGAGCAGTACTTC.

The genes are TRBV7-2 and TRBJ2-7, with D possibly being TRBD1 or TRBD2 (5 bases each). Trimming pared 5 bases from V and 2 bases from J, leaving 13 bases between. Germline CDR1 reads SGHTA; CDR2 reads FQGNSA. CDR3 length: 14 amino acids. CDR3 nucleotides: TGTGCCAGCAGCCCCCGGGACGGCACCTACGAGCAGTACTTC. This encodes CASSPRDGTYEQYF. Together with reference TRBV7-2 and TRBJ2-7, the CDR3 gives the full variable domain: GAGVSQSPSNKVTEKGKDVELRCDPISGHTALYWYRQSLGQGLEFLIYFQGNSAPDKSGLPSDRFSAERTGGSVSTLTIQRTQQEDSAVYLCASSPRDGTYEQYFGPGTRLTVT.